This is a list of T cell receptor beta chains from one sample in a study of CXCR3-negative and CXCR3-positive naive CD8 T cells. With the 5' RACE reads reprocessed, TCRdb shows one record per CDR3 protein and no DNA. In all, the sample yields around 47,000 distinct CDR3 sequences. Sequencing was carried out using memory CD8+ T cells from blood. The receptors here all came from a human donor in good health. Some clones in this sample may be carry-over from other donors' samples. Both conserved end residues are part of each CDR3. The order of the fields is V gene, clone size, J gene, CDR3 protein. A row's size may be missing; if present it is once, few, many or a size class.

TRBV28,-,TRBJ2-3,CASSFGRAQDTQYF
TRBV28,-,TRBJ2-5,CASSSGGQETQYF
TRBV6-1,medium-sized,TRBJ2-1,CASTQGGEHNEQFF
TRBV6-2/TRBV6-3,-,TRBJ1-5,CASKDNVNQPQHF
TRBV6-2/TRBV6-3,-,TRBJ2-3,CASTRPRERETDTQYF
TRBV5-1,-,TRBJ2-1,CASSLIAGGLQAYNEQFF
TRBV27,-,TRBJ2-7,CASSLSGTWSYEQYF
TRBV20-1,-,TRBJ2-7,CSARPLVGQGQEQYF
TRBV28,-,TRBJ2-5,CASSLEGAQETQYF
TRBV7-2,-,TRBJ2-1,CASSPRDWAYNEQFF
TRBV20-1,-,TRBJ1-2,CSAQTPGQISRGYTF
TRBV5-1,-,TRBJ2-7,CASRDGANYEQYF
TRBV7-3,-,TRBJ1-5,CASSLDPGWPQHF
TRBV7-9,-,TRBJ1-1,CAVEGNTEAFF
TRBV21-1,-,TRBJ1-4,CASSPRFFNEKLFF
TRBV6-5,-,TRBJ2-5,CASSDQDRGRETQYF
TRBV2,-,TRBJ2-1,CASLTSDGGDEQFF
TRBV29-1,-,TRBJ2-1,CSVDFGLNEQFF
TRBV15,-,TRBJ1-2,CATSRTRTAYNYGYTF
TRBV6-1,-,TRBJ2-1,CASRREGAYNEQFF
TRBV29-1,-,TRBJ2-1,CSVAGGTINEQFF
TRBV4-1,-,TRBJ1-1,CASSQGAWENTEAFF
TRBV10-3,-,TRBJ1-5,CAISESDSSNQPQHF
TRBV27,-,TRBJ2-1,CASSLSGTGAYNEQFF
TRBV5-1,-,TRBJ1-1,CASSLAGGGNTEAFF
TRBV5-1,-,TRBJ2-1,CASSLGHRDRGYEQFF
TRBV14,-,TRBJ1-6,CASSQGLGINSPLHF
TRBV15,-,TRBJ2-7,CATRLAGETYEQYF
TRBV24-1,-,TRBJ2-2,CATSETEQDTGELVF
TRBV19,-,TRBJ2-2,CAVQGQGDTGELFF
TRBV29-1,-,TRBJ2-1,CSVEGKGYLAEQFF
TRBV6-1,-,TRBJ2-7,CASSLWRGNTYEQYF
TRBV6-5,-,TRBJ2-7,CASSPGVSYEQYF